These 9 T cell receptor beta chains were sequenced from one sample in a study of blood T cell repertoires in COVID-19. The repertoire was sequenced with immunoSEQ multiplex PCR; TCRdb's copy has only in-frame clones and lacks some. The table shows approximately 37,000 clones, with about 90% occurring only once. Sequencing was carried out using peripheral blood. The receptors originated from a woman in her seventies with acute or convalescent COVID-19.

The chain employs TRBV5-1 and TRBJ2-2; D ambiguous. This CDR3 contains 14 residues. CDR1 and CDR2 from the germline V gene are SGHRS and YFSETQ. The V end was cut by 1 base, the J end by 1 base, with 5 bases between. This CDR3 is CASSLLVNTGELFF. CDR3 DNA: TGCGCCAGCAGCTTGTTAGTGAACACCGGGGAGCTGTTTTTT.

The chain couples TRBV10-3 to TRBJ1-1, with TRBD1 identical over 8 bases. This CDR3 has 16 amino acids. The V and J ends lost 0 bases and 5 bases, in that order; junction bases with no gene match: 8. Germline CDR1 reads ENHRY; CDR2 reads SYGVKD. CDR3 sequence reads: CAISESPQGAVTEAFF. CDR3 coding DNA: TGTGCCATCAGTGAGTCCCCCCAGGGGGCAGTTACTGAAGCTTTCTTT.

The chain combines TRBV27 with TRBJ1-1; D is unclear. Per germline, CDR1 MNHEY and CDR2 SMNVEV (reference sequence). Trimming cost V 3 bases and J 7 bases, with 12 bases left between them. CDR3 length: 13 amino acids. CDR3 in amino acids: CASSFPGGSEAFF. Written as DNA, the CDR3 is TGTGCCAGCAGTTTTCCGGGAGGGAGTGAAGCTTTCTTT.

This clone was seen a few times. Here the CDR3 reads CASSPAGQPQHF. The DNA for the CDR3 is TGTGCCAGTAGCCCCGCGGGTCAGCCCCAGCATTTT. J is TRBJ1-5 and V is TRBV19; no reliable D call. There are 12 residues in the CDR3. V was cut by 6 bases and J by 6 bases, with 9 bases left in between. CDR1 and CDR2 (germline): LNHDA, SQIVND (reference sequence).

The chain recombines TRBV2 with TRBJ1-5, with 7 bases that match TRBD1. V dropped 6 bases and J dropped 4; count of bases not matched to a gene: 9. This CDR3 is 15 amino acids long. Germline V lookup: CDR1 SNHLY, CDR2 FYNNEI. The chain's CDR3 is CASRGTGVGNQPQHF. CDR3 nucleotides: TGTGCCAGCAGGGGAACAGGGGTAGGAAATCAGCCCCAGCATTTT.

V is TRBV6-5 and J is TRBJ2-4, with TRBD1 identical over 7 bases. In germline, CDR1 is MNHEY, CDR2 SVGAGI. CDR3 size: 14 residues. Trimming took 0 bases from V and 15 from J; bases not matched to a gene: 11. The CDR3 DNA sequence: TGTGCCAGCAGTTACTCGAGAGGGGGCCGACCCCCGTACTTC. Its translation: CASSYSRGGRPPYF.

CDR3 in DNA: TGTGCCAGCAGCTTACAGGGGGATTCACCCCTCCACTTT. It yields the protein CASSLQGDSPLHF. The chain couples TRBV7-8 to TRBJ1-6, with 7 bases aligning to TRBD1. The J segment lost 8 bases and the V segment lost 2 bases, leaving 0 bases of the junction unmatched. The CDR3 consists of 13 residues. Germline V lookup: CDR1 SGHVS, CDR2 FQNEAQ.

In its sample, this clone was seen once. The rearrangement uses TRBV14 and TRBJ2-2, with 10 bases matching TRBD1. Losses at the gene ends were 5 bases for V and 4 bases for J; bases not matched to a gene: 4. Germline V gene sequence: CDR1 SGHDN, CDR2 FVKESK. The CDR3 runs 15 residues. This chain's CDR3 is CASSKGQGITGELFF. In nucleotides, the CDR3 is TGTGCCAGCAGCAAGGGACAGGGGATCACCGGGGAGCTGTTTTTT.

The V and J genes are TRBV5-1 and TRBJ2-1; 10 bases agree with TRBD2. CDR1 and CDR2 from the germline V gene are SGHRS and YFSETQ. V lost 4 bases and J lost 3; bases outside the gene matches: 4. The CDR3 loop spans 15 amino acids. DNA of the CDR3: TGCGCCAGCAGCCGAGGGACTAGCGACTACAATGAGCAGTTCTTC. This translates into CASSRGTSDYNEQFF.